This T cell receptor beta chain originates from a study of identical twins. Overall study findings and caveats: Carriage of fewer insertions was seen in abundant cord blood beta clonotypes, whereas memory repertoires showed none.

TCRdb re-called the 5' RACE reads with MiXCR, one entry per CDR3 protein. Of about 470,000 distinct CDR3 sequences in the sample, roughly 24% were seen once. As to this clonotype: Its target is unknown.

V dropped 6 bases and J dropped 2 bases, with 13 bases sitting between them. Germline V gene sequence: CDR1 MNHNS, CDR2 SASEGT. The CDR3 consists of 14 residues. The sample also formed part of further work on T cells expressing NK-cell markers. That investigation notes: The TCR beta repertoires originated in sorted CD3+CD56+NKG2C+, CD3+CD56+NKG2C- and CD3+CD56-NKG2C+ T cells.

V and J are TRBV6-1 and TRBJ2-5; the D gene could be TRBD1 or TRBD2 (6 bases each). The clonotype was recovered from a woman aged 18-29 years in good health. Source material: CD4+ T cells sorted from blood. The CDR3 nucleotides are TGTGCCAGCAGGCGGGACACACAACAAGAGACCCAGTACTTC. Translated: CASRRDTQQETQYF.